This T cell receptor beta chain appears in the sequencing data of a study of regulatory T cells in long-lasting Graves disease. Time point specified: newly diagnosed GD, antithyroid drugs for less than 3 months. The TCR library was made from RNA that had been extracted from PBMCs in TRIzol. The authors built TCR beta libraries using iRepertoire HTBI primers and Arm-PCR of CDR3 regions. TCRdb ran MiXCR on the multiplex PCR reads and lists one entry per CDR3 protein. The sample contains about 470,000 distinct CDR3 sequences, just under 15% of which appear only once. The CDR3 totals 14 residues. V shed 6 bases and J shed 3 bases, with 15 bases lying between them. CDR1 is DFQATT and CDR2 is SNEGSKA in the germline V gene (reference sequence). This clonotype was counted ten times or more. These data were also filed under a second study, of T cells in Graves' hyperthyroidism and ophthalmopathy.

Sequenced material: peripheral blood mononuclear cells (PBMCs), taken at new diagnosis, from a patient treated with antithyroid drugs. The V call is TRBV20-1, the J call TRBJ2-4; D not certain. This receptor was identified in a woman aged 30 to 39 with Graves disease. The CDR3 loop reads CSATPRLGKNIQYF. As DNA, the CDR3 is TGCAGTGCCACACCCCGACTGGGCAAAAACATTCAGTACTTC.